Included here is one T cell receptor beta chain sequence, with context. What it binds is unknown. In the PCR, 60 Vbeta and 13 Jbeta primers were used. Some clones are missing from TCRdb's copy, which holds only in-frame ones; the method was immunoSEQ multiplex PCR. Here the sample spans some 62,000 clones, around 87% being singletons. This sample is drawn from a study of cytomegalovirus exposure and HLA in healthy donors. Findings of the study overall: Researchers left out some V segments, among them TRBV6-2 and TRBV6-3, as indistinguishable. The classifier was said to identify cytomegalovirus status with high specificity and sensitivity. Most likely, a cluster of highly shared sequence variants arose as a sequencing artifact.

Trimming removed 5 bases from V and 3 bases from J; junction bases left unmatched: 3. The CDR3 is 13 residues long. Germline V gene sequence: CDR1 MNHEY, CDR2 SMNVEV (reference sequence). The material sequenced was PBMCs. This receptor was identified in a man in his late teens or twenties in good health and CMV-seronegative. V and J are TRBV27 and TRBJ2-7; 8 bases agree with TRBD1. The CDR3 region is CASSPGQDYEQYF. CDR3 sequence (DNA): TGTGCCAGCAGTCCGGGACAGGACTACGAGCAGTACTTC.